This T cell receptor beta chain was profiled in a study of tumor-infiltrating lymphocytes in localized non-small cell lung cancer. Study-wide background: Each patient gave resected tumor and non-adjacent uninvolved lung tissue.

Trimming at V came to 3 bases and at J to 3 bases, leaving 3 bases not matched to a gene. The CDR3 covers 15 residues. Germline CDR1 is SGDLS and CDR2 is YYNGEE. Clones were sequenced by immunoSEQ multiplex PCR, and TCRdb holds only the in-frame ones, with some missing. Here the sample spans under 10,000 clones, approximately 75% being singletons. This TCR came from a human donor with non-small cell lung cancer. What was sequenced was uninvolved lung tissue not adjacent to the tumor. V gene TRBV9 combines with J gene TRBJ2-1; 10 positions match TRBD2. CDR3 amino acids: CASSAAGGGYNEQFF. In nucleotides, the CDR3 is TGTGCCAGCAGCGCAGCGGGAGGGGGCTACAATGAGCAGTTCTTC.